This section outlines one T cell receptor (beta chain) sequence together with its context. Antigen unknown. Starting 14 to 28 days after autologous transplant, ipilimumab 1 mg/kg was given. The data stem from a study of ipilimumab plus nivolumab after autologous stem cell transplantation. About the study: Median doses per patient: 4 or 5 ipilimumab, about 8 nivolumab. DLBCL patients had primary refractory or relapsed disease.

Some clones are missing from TCRdb's copy, which holds only in-frame ones; the method was immunoSEQ multiplex PCR. The table includes 15,000 or so clones, about 81% detected once. V shed 0 bases and J shed 4 bases, with 10 bases lying between them. The CDR3 totals 14 residues. CDR1 and CDR2 from the germline V gene are SGHDT and YYEEEE. Regarding the study as a whole: Authors suggest TCR repertoire, Treg phenotype and gut microbiota support further study.

The specimen was PBMCs, collected in a trial of ipilimumab plus nivolumab as post-transplant consolidation. This clonotype originated in a male donor with diffuse large B-cell lymphoma. The V gene is TRBV5-6, the J gene TRBJ2-5, with D unresolved. The CDR3 sequence is CASSLGLNGETQYF. CDR3 nucleotides: TGTGCCAGCAGCTTGGGCTTAAATGGAGAGACCCAGTACTTC.